This TCR beta chain was identified in a study of CD8+CD57+ T cells in acquired aplastic anemia (dated 2018 in TCRdb). With regard to the full study: A mean of around 3 ug of DNA, ranging from roughly 0.2 to 30 ug, was extracted from sorted CD4+ and CD8+ cells. A CD8+CD57+ expansion meant a frequency higher than the mean frequency seen in healthy subjects. Paper-wide results and their limitations: No significant difference in CD8+ Simpson's diversity was found between patients and healthy controls (P=0.060). Twenty-nine CD8+ CDR3 sequences were shared between patients and controls but appeared highly expressed in patients and within their immunodominant clones.

Flow cytometry had shown CD8+CD57+ cell expansion in the patients selected for sequencing. All patients had severe acquired aplastic anemia diagnosed by International Study of Aplastic Anemia and Agranulocytosis and Camitta criteria. No patient had received any therapy when blood was sampled. The study deep-sequenced TCR repertoires of sorted CD4+ and CD8+ blood T cells from severe aplastic anemia patients and healthy subjects. In the USA, patient enrollment took place under clinicaltrials.gov protocols 00001620, 01623167, 00001397, 00071045, 00081523 and 00961064. Ficoll-Paque density gradient centrifugation was used to isolate peripheral blood mononuclear cells. CD4+ and CD8+ T cells were sorted by FACS or magnetic beads before DNA extraction. The CDR3 has 15 amino acids, counting the end cysteine and phenylalanine. The retained sequence is limited to the CDR3, 45 bases, with the frame set at the first base. The trim is 4 bases for V and 2 bases for J, with a gap of 12 bases between the germline ends. Sequences KGHDR (CDR1) and SFDVKD (CDR2) are obtained from the germline V gene.

This clonotype was recorded at least ten times. No antigen is known for it. There are no base qualities to consult, and no much larger clone falls within one base. Genomic DNA served as template for TCR beta VDJ combination and CDR3 sequence profiling. TCR repertoire sequencing was run on an Illumina HiSeq 2000. The paper's data handling went like this. TRBV/TRBJ rearrangement plots, CDR3 size and DJ length profiles, and Simpson's diversity index were used to evaluate the repertoires. The most abundant DNA sequence in the deep sequencing data was taken as the immunodominant clone. CDR3 amino acid sequences were screened for sharing across subjects and were compared with published repertoires and the VDJdb database. TCRdb passed the public sequencing reads through fastp at Q25 and MiXCR, retaining productive beta sequences. Records with the same CDR3 protein are collapsed into one entry carrying the most frequent genes and DNA. What appears here as the V and J calls and clone size reflects TCRdb's work, not the paper's. This sample lists hundreds of thousands of distinct CDR3 sequences; around 30% were detected once. The ten biggest clones cover 0.7% to 1% of the sample.

The chain is encoded by TRBV24-1 joined to TRBJ2-3; the D gene could be either TRBD1 or TRBD2, each agreeing at 5 bases. The clonotype was recovered from a human donor with aplastic anemia. The sample consisted of sorted CD4+, CD8+, or CD8+CD57+ T cells (not recorded which) from PBMCs. The DNA is as follows: TGTGCCACCAGTGAAAGGGACCGAGACACAGATACGCAGTATTTT. This translates into CATSERDRDTDTQYF.